Listed here are 17 T cell receptor beta chains from one sample, sequenced in a study of cytotoxic CD8 clonotypes in ibrutinib-treated CLL. Generated by immunoSEQ multiplex PCR, the TCRdb table keeps only in-frame clones and is missing some. The sample records some 50,000 clones, 50% to 70% being singletons. Sequencing used PBMCs, obtained after 24 months of ibrutinib treatment. These receptors came from a human donor with chronic lymphocytic leukemia.

This clone was picked up many times. This chain connects TRBV5-6 to TRBJ2-2; D may be TRBD1 (6 bases). The V end lost 6 bases, the J end lost 3 bases, and 15 bases lay between the germline ends. Germline V gives CDR1 SGHDT, CDR2 YYEEEE. The CDR3 totals 15 residues. As DNA, the CDR3 is TGTGCCAGCAAGAAGGGACACTGGGACACCGGGGAGCTGTTTTTT. This codes for CASKKGHWDTGELFF. The full variable domain, completed using reference TRBV5-6 and TRBJ2-2, is DAGVTQSPTHLIKTRGQQVTLRCSPKSGHDTVSWYQQALGQGPQFIFQYYEEEERQRGNFPDRFSGHQFPNYSSELNVNALLLGDSALYLCASKKGHWDTGELFFGEGSRLTVL.

J is TRBJ2-3 and V is TRBV5-6; weak D call: TRBD2 (7 bases). This CDR3 comprises 15 residues. Trimming shortened V by 1 base and J by 3 bases, and 12 bases separated the two germline ends. CDR1 SGHDT and CDR2 YYEEEE come from the germline V gene. The DNA of the CDR3 is TGTGCCAGCAGCTTGCCGGGGGGCGGGACAGATACGCAGTATTTT. Its translation: CASSLPGGGTDTQYF. Variable domain in full (rest from reference TRBV5-6 and TRBJ2-3): DAGVTQSPTHLIKTRGQQVTLRCSPKSGHDTVSWYQQALGQGPQFIFQYYEEEERQRGNFPDRFSGHQFPNYSSELNVNALLLGDSALYLCASSLPGGGTDTQYFGPGTRLTVL.

In this sample, this clone turned up a few times. The chain carries TRBV2 and TRBJ2-3; 7 nucleotides agree with TRBD2. Unmatched junction bases numbered 8, after V lost 10 bases and J lost 1 base. The CDR3 has 14 residues. Looked up from germline, CDR1 is SNHLY and CDR2 is FYNNEI. In DNA, the CDR3 is TGTGCCAACGGGGAGGGGTGGGGCACAGATACGCAGTATTTT. Translating it yields CANGEGWGTDTQYF.

This clone was observed at least ten times. The rearrangement uses TRBV28 and TRBJ1-5; 8 bases map to TRBD1. The CDR3 loop spans 14 amino acids. J was trimmed by 6 bases and V by 5 bases; bases with no gene match: 6. CDR1 is MDHEN and CDR2 is SYDVKM in the germline V gene. The CDR3 DNA follows: TGTGCCAGCAGTACCCACAGGGGGAGTCAGCCCCAGCATTTT. Protein: CASSTHRGSQPQHF.

The chain is built from TRBV28 and TRBJ2-5; 7 bases fit TRBD1. The J segment lost 5 bases and the V segment lost 3 bases, leaving 9 bases of the junction unmatched. This CDR3 spans 15 amino acids. Per germline, CDR1 MDHEN and CDR2 SYDVKM. CDR3 sequence (DNA): TGTGCCAGCAGTTTTTGGGCAGGGGGTAGGGAGACCCAGTACTTC. Translating gives CASSFWAGGRETQYF.

The rearrangement uses TRBV6-5 and TRBJ1-1; D is uncertain. V was clipped by 2 bases and J by 5 bases, with 12 bases between them. CDR1 MNHEY and CDR2 SVGAGI come from the germline V gene. This CDR3 is 14 amino acids long. The CDR3 sequence: CASSYVGSQTEAFF. CDR3 coding DNA: TGTGCCAGCAGTTACGTCGGGAGCCAGACTGAAGCTTTCTTT.

The chain is built from TRBV27 and TRBJ2-1, with 9 bases lining up with TRBD1. Germline CDR1 and CDR2: MNHEY and SMNVEV (reference sequence). This CDR3 is 15 amino acids long. V dropped 2 bases and J dropped 5; count of bases not matched to a gene: 4. The DNA for the CDR3 is TGTGCCAGCAGTTTAGTTGGGACAGGGAACAATGAGCAGTTCTTC. This gives the protein CASSLVGTGNNEQFF.

In its sample, this clone was seen a few times. The chain uses TRBV7-9 and TRBJ1-3, with D hard to call. The CDR3 length is 18 residues. V was trimmed by 1 base and J by 0 bases, leaving 16 bases between them. In germline, CDR1 is SEHNR, CDR2 FQNEAQ (reference sequence). CDR3 region: CASSLDGSTRISGNTIYF. CDR3 in DNA: TGTGCCAGCAGCTTAGATGGAAGCACACGAATCTCTGGAAACACCATATATTTT.

This rearrangement joins TRBV18 to TRBJ2-7; TRBD1 agrees at 9 bases. J was trimmed by 5 bases and V by 4 bases; bases with no gene match: 3. CDR1 is KGHSH, CDR2 LQKENI, per germline. This CDR3 region has 13 residues. CDR3 residues: CASSLRTGDEQYV. CDR3 DNA: TGTGCCAGCTCACTGCGGACAGGGGACGAGCAGTACGTC.

The rearrangement uses TRBV5-1 and TRBJ1-5; 9 nucleotides align to TRBD1. The germline gives CDR1 SGHRS, CDR2 YFSETQ. The V segment lost 4 bases and the J segment 7 bases; nucleotides outside the gene matches: 9. The CDR3 contains 15 residues. The chain's CDR3 is CASSKTGGWEQPQHF. CDR3 bases: TGCGCCAGCAGCAAGACAGGGGGATGGGAACAGCCCCAGCATTTT.

This chain uses TRBV7-2 with TRBJ2-5; tentatively, D is TRBD1 (6 bases). The CDR3 is 13 amino acids. Trimming stripped 5 bases from V and 7 bases from J, with 14 bases between. Looked up from germline, CDR1 is SGHTA and CDR2 is FQGNSA. The CDR3 sequence: CASSPDRWGTQYF. For the CDR3, the DNA is TGTGCCAGCAGCCCCGACAGGTGGGGGACCCAGTACTTC.

This clone was detected only once. The chain links TRBV2 to TRBJ2-5; 7 bases are a match to TRBD2. Germline lookup yields CDR1 SNHLY and CDR2 FYNNEI. Trimming cost V 6 bases and J 4 bases; bases outside gene matches: 8. CDR3 size: 14 residues. The CDR3 region has the DNA TGTGCCAGCAGCACGACTAGCTGGGGAGAGACCCAGTACTTC. Protein product: CASSTTSWGETQYF.

The chain joins TRBV7-2 to TRBJ1-5, with 7 bases that match TRBD1. Trimming at V came to 3 bases and at J to 4 bases, leaving 6 bases not matched to a gene. Per the germline V gene, CDR1 is SGHTA and CDR2 is FQGNSA. There are 15 residues in the CDR3. The CDR3 coding sequence is TGTGCCAGCAGCTTGGAGGGGGCAGGGAATCAGCCCCAGCATTTT. It is translated as CASSLEGAGNQPQHF.

This clone was seen only once. J is TRBJ1-4 and V is TRBV28, with a possible D match to TRBD1 (5 bases). This CDR3 is 14 amino acids long. The ends were cut back, 6 bases at V and 8 bases at J, with 16 bases in the middle. Germline V gene sequence: CDR1 MDHEN, CDR2 SYDVKM. The CDR3 reads CASSAWGAREKLFF. Here the CDR3 DNA reads TGTGCCAGCAGCGCTTGGGGCGCTAGGGAAAAACTGTTTTTT. Full variable domain (missing parts from reference TRBV28 and TRBJ1-4): DVKVTQSSRYLVKRTGEKVFLECVQDMDHENMFWYRQDPGLGLRLIYFSYDVKMKEKGDIPEGYSVSREKKERFSLILESASTNQTSMYLCASSAWGAREKLFFGSGTQLSVL.

This chain links TRBV2 with TRBJ1-4, with 10 bases lining up with TRBD1. Losses at the gene ends were 6 bases for V and 10 bases for J; bases not matched to a gene: 8. There are 14 residues in the CDR3. Germline V gene data show CDR1 as SNHLY and CDR2 as FYNNEI. The CDR3, as DNA: TGTGCCAGCAGGGCCTCTGGACAGGGGGGAAAACTGTTTTTT. Amino acids: CASRASGQGGKLFF.

This clone was seen more than once but under ten times. The chain has TRBV7-8 and TRBJ1-6; 7 bases are shared with TRBD1. The V and J ends lost 1 base and 14 bases, in that order; junction bases with no gene match: 8. This CDR3 contains 14 residues. Germline values: CDR1 SGHVS, CDR2 FQNEAQ. The CDR3 DNA reads TGTGCCAGCAGCTTAGGAGACAGGGACCGGACCCTCCACTTT. It encodes CASSLGDRDRTLHF. Filled out from reference TRBV7-8 and TRBJ1-6, the complete variable domain reads GAGVSQSPRYKVAKRGQDVALRCDPISGHVSLFWYQQALGQGPEFLTYFQNEAQLDKSGLPSDRFFAERPEGSVSTLKIQRTQQEDSAVYLCASSLGDRDRTLHFGNGTRLTVT.

The chain couples TRBV5-5 to TRBJ1-2; a possible D gene is TRBD1 (5 bases). The CDR3 is 12 residues long. Trimming pared 4 bases from V and 6 bases from J, leaving 10 bases between. The V gene's germline CDR1 is SGHKS and CDR2 YYEKEE (reference sequence). CDR3 sequence reads: CASSQRGNGYTF. CDR3 DNA: TGTGCCAGCAGCCAAAGGGGCAATGGCTACACCTTC.